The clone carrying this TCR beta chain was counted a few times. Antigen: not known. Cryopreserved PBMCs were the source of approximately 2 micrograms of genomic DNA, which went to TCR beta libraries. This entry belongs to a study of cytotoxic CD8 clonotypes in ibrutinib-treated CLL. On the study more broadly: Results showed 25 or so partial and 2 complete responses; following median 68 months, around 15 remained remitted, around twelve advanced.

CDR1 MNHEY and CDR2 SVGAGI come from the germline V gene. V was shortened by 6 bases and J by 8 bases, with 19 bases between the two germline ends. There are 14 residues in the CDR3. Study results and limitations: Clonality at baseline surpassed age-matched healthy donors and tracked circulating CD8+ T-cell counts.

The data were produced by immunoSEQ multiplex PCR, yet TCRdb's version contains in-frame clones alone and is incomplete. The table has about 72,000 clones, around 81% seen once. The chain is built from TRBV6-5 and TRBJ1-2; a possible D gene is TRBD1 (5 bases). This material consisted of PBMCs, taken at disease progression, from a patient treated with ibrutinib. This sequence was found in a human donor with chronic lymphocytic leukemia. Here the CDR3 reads CASSPGTSLWGYTF. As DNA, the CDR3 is TGTGCCAGCAGCCCCGGGACGTCCCTTTGGGGCTACACCTTC.